The clone carrying this T cell receptor beta chain occurred a few times. As processed by the authors: The authors estimated nucleated cell counts from reference gene primer amplification. Repertoires were generated with immunoSEQ multiplex PCR, while TCRdb's copy carries only in-frame clones and drops some. That table furnishes V, J and clone size, whereas the DNA furnished D and trimming. The profile shows fewer than 200,000 clones, 74% of them singletons. The sample is drawn from a study of blood T cell repertoires in COVID-19. Across the whole study: The samples span acute and convalescent COVID-19 from the United States, Italy and Spain.

Germline V gene sequence: CDR1 KGHSH, CDR2 LQKENI. CDR3 length: 16 amino acids. V gave up 5 bases and J gave up 3 bases; unmatched junction bases: 4. J is TRBJ2-1 and V is TRBV18; 13 nucleotides agree with TRBD2. The receptor comes from a woman of 80 years or more with acute or convalescent COVID-19. Material for sequencing was peripheral blood. Written as DNA, the CDR3 is TGTGCCAGCTCAGAAGGACTAGCGGGAGTCTACAATGAGCAGTTCTTC. This codes for CASSEGLAGVYNEQFF.